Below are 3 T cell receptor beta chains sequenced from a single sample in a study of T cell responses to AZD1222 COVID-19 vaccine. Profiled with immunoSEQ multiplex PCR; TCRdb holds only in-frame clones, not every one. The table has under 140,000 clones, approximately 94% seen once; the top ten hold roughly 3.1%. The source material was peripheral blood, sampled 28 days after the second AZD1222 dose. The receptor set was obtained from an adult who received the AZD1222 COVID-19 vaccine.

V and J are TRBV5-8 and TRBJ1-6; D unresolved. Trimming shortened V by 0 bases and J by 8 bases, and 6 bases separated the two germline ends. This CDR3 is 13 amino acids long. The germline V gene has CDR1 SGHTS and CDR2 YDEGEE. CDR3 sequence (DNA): TGTGCCAGCAGCTTGGCTGGGGATTCACCCCTCCACTTT. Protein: CASSLAGDSPLHF. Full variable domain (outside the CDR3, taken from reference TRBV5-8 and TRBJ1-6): EAGVTQSPTHLIKTRGQQATLRCSPISGHTSVYWYQQALGLGLQFLLWYDEGEERNRGNFPPRFSGRQFPNYSSELNVNALELEDSALYLCASSLAGDSPLHFGNGTRLTVT.

The CDR3 region is CASSPFASGFTDTQYF. CDR3 in DNA: TGTGCCAGCTCACCATTTGCCAGCGGGTTCACAGATACGCAGTATTTT. The chain combines TRBV18 with TRBJ2-3; a possible D gene is TRBD2 (6 bases). Deletions cut 2 bases from V and 2 bases from J, with 14 bases between. Germline V CDR1 and CDR2: KGHSH, LQKENI. The CDR3 is 16 amino acids.

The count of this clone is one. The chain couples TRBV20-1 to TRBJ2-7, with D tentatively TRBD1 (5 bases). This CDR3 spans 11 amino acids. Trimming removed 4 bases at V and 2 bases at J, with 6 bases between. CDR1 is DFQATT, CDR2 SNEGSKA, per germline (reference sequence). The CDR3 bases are TGCAGTGCTATGACAGCCTACGAGCAGTACTTC. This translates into CSAMTAYEQYF.